This T cell receptor beta chain was identified during a study of identical twins. Germline CDR1 and CDR2: KGHDR and SFDVKD. V was pared by 4 bases and J by 5 bases, with 13 bases between. The CDR3 runs 14 residues. There are many counts of this clonotype. TCRdb used MiXCR to reprocess the 5' RACE reads, holding one entry per CDR3 protein. The top ten clones hold around 5% of a sample with about 240,000 distinct CDR3 sequences, 7.5% of them seen once. This sample was also put to use in a study of yellow fever vaccine responses in identical twins.

Material for sequencing was CD8+ T cells sorted from blood. The chain carries TRBV24-1 and TRBJ2-5; D is uncertain. The sequence was obtained from a woman under 30 in good health. The CDR3 spells CATSDAGPFETQYF. The DNA for the CDR3 is TGTGCCACCAGTGACGCCGGCCCCTTTGAGACCCAGTACTTC.